What follows is one T cell receptor beta chain and its context. This specimen belongs to a study of early T cells in non-severe SARS-CoV-2 infection. TCRdb redid the calling of the 5' RACE reads with MiXCR, one entry per CDR3 protein. This table has roughly 41,000 distinct CDR3 sequences, approximately 6.3% appearing once. From germline, CDR1 is LNHDA and CDR2 SQIVND (reference sequence). Trimming cost V 5 bases and J 4 bases; bases outside gene matches: 7. The CDR3 covers 15 residues. The sample consisted of whole blood. This clonotype was obtained from an adult who was a healthcare worker with PCR-confirmed SARS-CoV-2 infection or an uninfected control (not recorded which). V and J are TRBV19 and TRBJ2-5, with 10 bases that match TRBD1. Here the CDR3 reads CASSVPGQGTETQYF. The CDR3 DNA is TGTGCCAGTAGTGTCCCGGGACAGGGGACAGAGACCCAGTACTTC.